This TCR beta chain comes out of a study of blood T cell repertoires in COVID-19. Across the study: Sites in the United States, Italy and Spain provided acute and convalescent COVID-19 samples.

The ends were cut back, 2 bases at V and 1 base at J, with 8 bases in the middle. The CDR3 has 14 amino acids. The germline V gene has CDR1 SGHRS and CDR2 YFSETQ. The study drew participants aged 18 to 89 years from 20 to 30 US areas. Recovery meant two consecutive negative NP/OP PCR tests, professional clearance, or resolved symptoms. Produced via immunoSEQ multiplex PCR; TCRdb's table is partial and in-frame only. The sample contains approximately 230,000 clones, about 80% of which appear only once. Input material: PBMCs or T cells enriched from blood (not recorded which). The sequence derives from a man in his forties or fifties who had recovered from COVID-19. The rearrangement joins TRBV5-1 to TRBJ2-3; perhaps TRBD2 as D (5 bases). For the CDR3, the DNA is TGCGCCAGCAGCTTACTTAGCGGCACAGATACGCAGTATTTT. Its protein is CASSLLSGTDTQYF.